These 7 T cell receptor beta chains came from one sample sequenced in a study of cytomegalovirus exposure and HLA in healthy donors. PCR primers comprised 60 Vbeta and 13 Jbeta primers. Measured with immunoSEQ multiplex PCR; TCRdb has only the in-frame clones, and not every one. The sample shows some 60,000 clones, and less than 6% sits with its ten largest clones. The sample was PBMCs. These receptor sequences come from a man aged 25-45 years in good health and CMV-seropositive.

This rearrangement joins TRBV4-2 to TRBJ1-5, with TRBD1 as a possible D gene (6 bases). The length of the CDR3 is 15 residues. CDR1 is LGHNA, CDR2 YNFKEQ, per germline. Trimming left V 1 base short and J 7 bases short, with 14 bases between. The CDR3 DNA sequence: TGTGCCAGCAGCCAAGGATCTGCAGGGACACAGCCCCAGCATTTT. Its protein is CASSQGSAGTQPQHF.

The genes are TRBV9 and TRBJ2-2; D perhaps matches TRBD2 (6 bases). The CDR3 contains 13 residues. V lost 1 base and J 6 bases, leaving 7 bases between the germline ends. CDR1 is SGDLS, CDR2 YYNGEE, per germline. The CDR3 DNA reads as TGTGCCAGCAGCGTACGACTAGCCGGGGAGCTGTTTTTT. This gives the protein CASSVRLAGELFF.

The gene calls are TRBV6-5 and TRBJ2-1; 12 bases are shared with TRBD1. Germline V CDR1 and CDR2: MNHEY, SVGAGI. There are 16 residues in the CDR3. Trimming took 2 bases from V and 9 from J; bases not matched to a gene: 8. CDR3 sequence (DNA): TGTGCCAGCAGTTACGTGGGACAGGGGGCGTCTGGTGAGCAGTTCTTC. Amino acid sequence: CASSYVGQGASGEQFF.

The gene calls are TRBV29-1 and TRBJ2-7, with a weak D call TRBD2 (6 bases). The CDR3 length is 12 residues. V lost 8 bases to trimming and J lost 4 bases, with 15 bases between them. Looked up from germline, CDR1 is SQVTM and CDR2 is ANQGSEA. CDR3 in DNA: TGCAGCTTCCGGGGGACCGTATACGAGCAGTACTTC. Its translation: CSFRGTVYEQYF.

The rearrangement links TRBV6-1 to TRBJ2-7, with 11 bases identical to TRBD2. V lost 7 bases, J lost 2 bases, and 4 bases stayed unmatched. The CDR3 extends over 14 amino acids. The germline gives CDR1 MNHNS, CDR2 SASEGT. In DNA form, the CDR3 reads TGTGCCAGCATGGGGGGACTAGCGGCCTACGAGCAGTACTTC. Translating gives CASMGGLAAYEQYF.

This chain links TRBV5-1 with TRBJ1-3; TRBD1 aligns across 9 bases. The CDR3 runs 16 residues. From germline, CDR1 is SGHRS and CDR2 YFSETQ. J was trimmed by 3 bases and V by 1 base; bases with no gene match: 5. DNA for the CDR3: TGCGCCAGCAGCTTGTCCCCGGGACAGGGTGGAAACACCATATATTTT. As protein: CASSLSPGQGGNTIYF.

The J gene is TRBJ1-2, the V gene TRBV14; TRBD1 agrees at 9 bases. The V gene end was trimmed by 4 bases and the J gene end by 5 bases; junction bases not matched to a gene: 20. Germline V gives CDR1 SGHDN, CDR2 FVKESK. The CDR3 covers 19 residues. CDR3 region: CASSPAWELRDRDDYGYTF. CDR3 in DNA: TGTGCCAGCAGCCCAGCTTGGGAACTCCGGGACAGGGATGATTATGGCTACACCTTC.